This TCR beta chain was recorded in a study of T cell responses to AZD1222 COVID-19 vaccine. Study results and limitations: Donors skewed white British and female; clonal diversity was possibly underestimated. Repertoires were obtained solely post-peak T cell response.

To note about this clone: Its antigen is unidentified.

CDR3 length: 14 amino acids. V lost 0 bases and J 1 base, leaving 8 bases between the germline ends. Using immunoSEQ multiplex PCR, the repertoire was profiled, and TCRdb retains in-frame clones only, with some absent. The sample carries about 150,000 clones, more than 70% recorded once. The clonotype was recovered from an adult in good health. The chain employs TRBV5-3 and TRBJ2-7, with D hard to call. TRBV5-3 is assigned to the ORF class and has an uncertain function. Sequenced here: peripheral blood, sampled on day 0 of MenACWY control vaccination. The CDR3 region has the DNA TGTGCCAGAAGCTTGGAGGTGGGTTCCTACGAGCAGTACTTC. Translated: CARSLEVGSYEQYF.